One sample yielded the 26 T cell receptor beta chains listed below, sequenced in a study of cytomegalovirus exposure and HLA in healthy donors. PCR used 60 Vbeta primers and 13 Jbeta primers. Sequencing was performed with immunoSEQ multiplex PCR; in TCRdb, only in-frame clones are kept and a portion is missing. The table shows 200,000 to 250,000 clones, with about 77% occurring only once. The sequencing sample was made of PBMCs. The receptors were sampled from a woman aged 25 to 39 in good health and CMV-seronegative.

The chain recombines TRBV30 with TRBJ2-7; perhaps TRBD1 as D (6 bases). Trimming removed 3 bases at V and 1 base at J, with 13 bases between. The CDR3 sequence is 14 residues long. Germline V gives CDR1 GTSNPN, CDR2 SVGIG (reference sequence). CDR3 amino acids: CAWSLGRGSYEQYF. The DNA for the CDR3 is TGTGCCTGGAGCCTCGGCAGGGGATCCTACGAGCAGTACTTC.

Note on this clone: A junction end diverges from the germline sequence, so it may reflect a read error. This rearrangement joins TRBV2 to TRBJ2-2; TRBD2 matches at 10 bases. The length of the CDR3 is 17 residues. CDR1 and CDR2 (germline): SNHLY, FYNNEI. As DNA, the CDR3 is TGTGTCAGCAGTGCGCTAGCGGGGGCCGGAAACACCGGGGAGCTGTTTTTT. Protein product: CVSSALAGAGNTGELFF.

CDR3 amino acids: CASSVGGWDGAFF. Here the CDR3 DNA reads TGTGCCAGCAGTGTTGGCGGGTGGGATGGAGCTTTCTTT. The J gene is TRBJ1-1, the V gene TRBV2; the D is unclear. The CDR3 length is 13 residues. Germline CDR1 SNHLY, CDR2 FYNNEI. V was pared by 4 bases and J by 10 bases, with 16 bases between.

V gene TRBV5-1 combines with J gene TRBJ1-1; the D gene is possibly TRBD1 (6 bases). This CDR3 has 13 amino acids. From germline, CDR1 is SGHRS and CDR2 YFSETQ. Trimming took 1 base from V and 5 from J, leaving 9 bases between them. Written as DNA, the CDR3 is TGCGCCAGCAGCTTGCGGGGGGCGACTGAAGCTTTCTTT. It specifies CASSLRGATEAFF.

The gene calls are TRBV7-9 and TRBJ2-5; TRBD2 matches 15 bases. This CDR3 is 17 amino acids long. CDR1 and CDR2 (germline): SEHNR, FQNEAQ (reference sequence). With 4 bases clipped from V and 5 bases from J, the junction kept 8 bases outside the gene matches. The CDR3 loop reads CASSSRTSGGADETQYF. CDR3 sequence (DNA): TGTGCCAGCAGCTCCCGGACTAGCGGGGGGGCCGATGAGACCCAGTACTTC.

The chain employs TRBV4-1 and TRBJ1-5; D remains ambiguous. V was pared by 0 bases and J by 0 bases, with 9 bases between. The CDR3 runs 16 residues. Germline CDR1 is MGHRA and CDR2 is YSYEKL. CDR3 nucleotide sequence: TGCGCCAGCAGCCAAGAGTACAGCTATAGCAATCAGCCCCAGCATTTT. It yields the protein CASSQEYSYSNQPQHF.

For the CDR3, the DNA is TGTGCCAGCAGCTTAAGCGGTAGTGGGCAGACCCAGTACTTC. This encodes CASSLSGSGQTQYF. The J gene is TRBJ2-5, the V gene TRBV11-2, with D possibly TRBD2 on 5 matching bases. The V gene lost 2 bases and the J gene lost 6 bases, with 13 bases spanning the gap. Germline values: CDR1 SGHAT, CDR2 FQNNGV. This CDR3 region has 14 residues.

This clone has more than one count but fewer than ten. The V call is TRBV7-2, the J call TRBJ1-2, with a weak D call TRBD1 (6 bases). This CDR3 has 13 residues. Trimming shortened V by 3 bases and J by 6 bases, and 11 bases separated the two germline ends. Germline CDR1 reads SGHTA; CDR2 reads FQGNSA. The CDR3 reads CASSLQGLDGYTF. The CDR3 coding sequence is TGTGCCAGCAGCTTGCAGGGGCTCGATGGCTACACCTTC.

The chain links TRBV7-3 to TRBJ2-2, with D uncertain. Trimming cost V 4 bases and J 3 bases, with 27 bases left between them. Germline assignment: CDR1 SGHTA and CDR2 FQGTGA. CDR3 length: 20 amino acids. Here the CDR3 reads CASSSITFAPLTTYTGELFF. CDR3 nucleotides: TGTGCCAGCAGCTCTATCACCTTTGCCCCACTCACCACCTACACCGGGGAGCTGTTTTTT.

This rearrangement joins TRBV21-1 to TRBJ1-2. TRBV21-1 is designated a pseudogene. The CDR3 totals 20 residues. In DNA form, the CDR3 reads TGTGCCAGCAGCAAAGCGCGGGGGGGATCTACGACAGGGAGGGAGGATGGCTACACCTTC. Encoded protein: CASSKARGGSTTGREDGYTF.

The CDR3 spells CASSIDRTSRSTDTQYF. CDR3 sequence (DNA): TGTGCCAGTAGTATAGATAGGACTAGCCGGAGCACAGATACGCAGTATTTT. The chain joins TRBV19 to TRBJ2-3; 8 nucleotides line up with TRBD2. Germline loops: CDR1 LNHDA, CDR2 SQIVND (reference sequence). The V segment lost 0 bases and the J segment 0 bases; nucleotides outside the gene matches: 5. This CDR3 has 17 amino acids.

The V call is TRBV29-1, the J call TRBJ2-3; D may be TRBD1 (6 bases). V shed 3 bases and J shed 3 bases, with 10 bases lying between them. The CDR3 has 13 residues. CDR1 and CDR2 (germline): SQVTM, ANQGSEA. CDR3 region: CSVDSQGTDTQYF. The CDR3 DNA is TGCAGCGTTGATAGCCAGGGGACAGATACGCAGTATTTT.

This clone was recorded once. The V call is TRBV7-2, the J call TRBJ1-4; a weak D match, TRBD1 (5 bases). The V and J ends lost 8 bases and 2 bases respectively, with 15 bases between them. The length of the CDR3 is 15 residues. CDR1 SGHTA and CDR2 FQGNSA come from the germline V gene. CDR3 coding DNA: TGTGCCAGCCGCCAGGGCTTGGGCACTAATGAAAAACTGTTTTTT. Amino acid sequence: CASRQGLGTNEKLFF.

V and J are TRBV7-2 and TRBJ1-5; D gene unclear. Germline V gene lookup returns CDR1 SGHTA and CDR2 FQGNSA. Trimming stripped 1 base from V and 12 bases from J, with 13 bases between. This CDR3 region has 13 residues. In nucleotides, the CDR3 is TGTGCCAGCAGCTTAGAGGCGGGCGGAGGCCAGCATTTT. Translated, it gives CASSLEAGGGQHF.

V and J are TRBV7-3 and TRBJ1-1, with unresolved D. Deletions cut 2 bases from V and 8 bases from J, with 12 bases between. The germline V gene encodes CDR1 SGHTA and CDR2 FQGTGA. The CDR3 is made up of 13 amino acids. In DNA form, the CDR3 reads TGTGCCAGCAGCTTATCGGCGGCAGTCGAAGCTTTCTTT. Translating it yields CASSLSAAVEAFF.

The chain links TRBV27 to TRBJ2-1, with 9 bases lining up with TRBD2. Germline CDR1 reads MNHEY; CDR2 reads SMNVEV (reference sequence). V shed 6 bases, J shed 2 bases, and the junction held 5 bases outside the gene matches. CDR3 size: 15 residues. The DNA of the CDR3 is TGTGCCAGCAGCCTAAGCGGGGGGCCCTACAATGAGCAGTTCTTC. Translating it yields CASSLSGGPYNEQFF.

The chain is built from TRBV9 and TRBJ2-1, with 7 nucleotides matching TRBD2. V was clipped by 0 bases and J by 2 bases; unmatched bases: 14. The germline V gene has CDR1 SGDLS and CDR2 YYNGEE. This CDR3 spans 19 amino acids. The CDR3 protein is CASSVEEGGAGWTYNEQFF. The CDR3 DNA sequence: TGTGCCAGCAGCGTAGAAGAGGGAGGGGCAGGGTGGACCTACAATGAGCAGTTCTTC. Full variable domain (missing parts from reference TRBV9 and TRBJ2-1): DSGVTQTPKHLITATGQRVTLRCSPRSGDLSVYWYQQSLDQGLQFLIQYYNGEERAKGNILERFSAQQFPDLHSELNLSSLELGDSALYFCASSVEEGGAGWTYNEQFFGPGTRLTVL.

The J gene is TRBJ2-3, the V gene TRBV27; 7 positions match TRBD1. Germline lookup yields CDR1 MNHEY and CDR2 SMNVEV (reference sequence). This CDR3 is built from 15 residues. J lost 2 bases, V lost 5 bases, and 7 bases had no gene match. DNA of the CDR3: TGTGCCAGCAGTACCCTGGGACAGATCACAGATACGCAGTATTTT. It is translated as CASSTLGQITDTQYF.

The CDR3, as DNA: TGTGCCACCGACGACAGGGATTACGAGCAGTACTTC. It translates to CATDDRDYEQYF. V and J are TRBV6-1 and TRBJ2-7; 7 positions match TRBD1. The length of the CDR3 is 12 residues. In germline, CDR1 is MNHNS, CDR2 SASEGT. The ends lost 10 bases at V and 4 bases at J; junction bases unmatched: 7.

The chain recombines TRBV5-1 with TRBJ2-1; perhaps TRBD2 as D (6 bases). V was cut by 0 bases and J by 1 base, with 17 bases left in between. CDR1 and CDR2 (germline): SGHRS, YFSETQ. This CDR3 contains 18 residues. The CDR3 coding sequence is TGCGCCAGCAGCTTGGCCGGGCAGGTCGGGAGATCCTACAATGAGCAGTTCTTC. This codes for CASSLAGQVGRSYNEQFF.

CDR3 region: CASTLAGAGYEQYF. The DNA of the CDR3 is TGTGCCAGCACCCTAGCGGGAGCGGGGTACGAGCAGTACTTC. J is TRBJ2-7 and V is TRBV6-5; the match to TRBD2 covers 10 bases. Germline CDR1 reads MNHEY; CDR2 reads SVGAGI. The CDR3 length is 14 residues. Losses at the gene ends were 7 bases for V and 4 bases for J; bases not matched to a gene: 7.

The chain links TRBV29-1 to TRBJ1-1; D remains unclear. V dropped 6 bases and J dropped 1 base, with 6 bases sitting between them. The CDR3 consists of 11 residues. Germline lookup yields CDR1 SQVTM and CDR2 ANQGSEA. The chain's CDR3 is CSVVANTEAFF. The CDR3 nucleotides read TGCAGCGTGGTAGCGAACACTGAAGCTTTCTTT.

This clone has a single count. The genes are TRBV7-6 and TRBJ2-7; 8 bases match TRBD2. The CDR3 length is 16 residues. V gave up 5 bases and J gave up 5 bases; unmatched junction bases: 14. The germline V gene encodes CDR1 SGHVS and CDR2 FNYEAQ. Written as DNA, the CDR3 is TGTGCCAGCAGCCCCGGCGGCGCGGGAGGAGCGAACGAGCAGTACTTC. It encodes CASSPGGAGGANEQYF.

This clone showed up just a few times. The rearrangement uses TRBV7-2 and TRBJ1-3; the match to TRBD1 covers 7 bases. V trimming: 5 bases; J trimming: 0 bases; junction bases outside the gene matches: 4. The CDR3 extends over 15 amino acids. CDR1 is SGHTA, CDR2 FQGNSA, per germline. CDR3 nucleotides: TGTGCCAGCAGCGGGGACAGCCGCTCTGGAAACACCATATATTTT. Its translation is CASSGDSRSGNTIYF.

This clone was observed a few times. The chain recombines TRBV30 with TRBJ2-7; tentatively, D is TRBD2 (6 bases). Trimming shortened V by 2 bases and J by 2 bases, and 19 bases separated the two germline ends. CDR1 and CDR2 from the germline V gene are GTSNPN and SVGIG (reference sequence). CDR3 length equals 16 residues. The CDR3 loop is CAWSTLAGEEAYEQYF. In DNA, the CDR3 is TGTGCCTGGAGTACCCTAGCCGGGGAGGAGGCCTACGAGCAGTACTTC.

The chain employs TRBV30 and TRBJ1-5; D not resolved. The CDR3 consists of 12 residues. V was shortened by 2 bases and J by 4 bases, with 6 bases between the two germline ends. Germline values: CDR1 GTSNPN, CDR2 SVGIG (reference sequence). The CDR3 DNA follows: TGTGCCTGGAGTTTAGCAAATCAGCCCCAGCATTTT. This sequence encodes CAWSLANQPQHF.